The clone carrying this T cell receptor beta chain was found a few times. Its antigen is undetermined. The record originates from a study of shared clonotypes between healthy human individuals. Study outcomes and limitations: Sampling involved blood alone; tissue repertoires likely differ.

This CDR3 comprises 15 residues. CDR1 SNHLY and CDR2 FYNNEI come from the germline V gene. J gave up 2 bases and V 6 bases, and 4 bases lay outside the gene matches. Deep was the level used in running the assay. Investigators spread the genomic DNA of each subset evenly over several immunoSEQ plates. TCRdb's copy holds only in-frame clones and misses some; the assay was immunoSEQ multiplex PCR. The sample includes 97,000 or so clones, approximately 44% of them seen just once. The chain couples TRBV2 to TRBJ2-7, with 13 positions matching TRBD2. The source is a woman aged 40 to 50 in good health. Some clones in this sample may be carry-over from other donors' samples. Sequenced material: PBMCs. The CDR3 is CASRLLAGGTYEQYF. The CDR3 DNA reads as TGTGCCAGCAGACTACTAGCGGGAGGGACCTACGAGCAGTACTTC.